This TCR beta chain was retrieved from a study of T cells after yellow fever vaccination. Findings and caveats of the study: Just a small share of clonotypes turned up in the CD4 compartment as well as the CD8 compartment. Post-booster repertoires again held most primary-vaccination clones (96% CD4, around 90% CD8).

Germline CDR1 MNHNS, CDR2 SASEGT. Trimming removed 4 bases from V and 7 bases from J; junction bases left unmatched: 8. The CDR3 is 15 residues long. Generation of TCR cDNA used 5'RACE template switching (which added a universal primer site and UMIs). One entry per CDR3 protein results from TCRdb running MiXCR on the 5' RACE reads. Among tens of thousands of distinct CDR3 sequences listed, 13% were seen once. The origin of this receptor is a man aged 18 to 30 who received the YFV17D yellow fever vaccine. This rearrangement joins TRBV6-1 to TRBJ2-1; 9 nucleotides match TRBD2. This specimen consisted of CD8+ T cells not binding an NS4B(214-222) dextramer, sorted from PBMCs, obtained less than 25 days after the first yellow fever vaccination. CDR3 in DNA: TGTGCCAGCAGTGCCCTTAGCGGGGGTAGGAATGAGCAGTTCTTC. Its protein product is CASSALSGGRNEQFF.